This T cell receptor (beta chain) is from a study of response to subunit inactivated influenza vaccine (dated by TCRdb to the late 2010s). Some background on the complete study: Deep quantitative profiling of the T cell receptor repertoire was used in the study to follow responses to a trivalent subunit inactivated influenza vaccine. Results the study describes overall, beyond this receptor: According to the authors, only a limited number of new T cells may be recruited by each seasonal influenza vaccination.

A note on this clonotype: Its antigen is not yet known. No base quality information exists; no much larger clone differs at one position.

V is shortened by 2 bases, J by 4 bases, and the region joining them spans 14 bases. The CDR3 runs 14 residues from the cysteine to the phenylalanine. Only CDR3 DNA is held: 42 bases, read in frame from base 1. Taken from the germline V gene, the CDR1 and CDR2 loops are SQVTM and ANQGSEA. The method behind the library was RT-PCR. TCRdb lists the instrument as Illumina HiSeq 2500. TCRdb applied fastp at Q25 and MiXCR to the public reads, then kept only in-frame beta chains. Rows with a matching CDR3 protein are joined into one entry that keeps the most common DNA and genes. Here the sample has roughly 790,000 distinct CDR3 sequences; approximately 22% occur a single time. The ten largest clones capture roughly 10% of the sample.

The source of this sequence is a man aged 45 to 65 who received an inactivated influenza vaccine. Donor details come from another sample of the same person, matched by shared clones. The chain is made from TRBV29-1 and TRBJ1-1; TRBD1 is a possible D gene, resting on 6 matching bases. The source material was PBMCs from blood, sampled around 5 days after vaccination. The nucleotides read TGCAGCGTTGAAAATAAGGGGACATTCACTGAAGCTTTCTTT. The translation is CSVENKGTFTEAFF.